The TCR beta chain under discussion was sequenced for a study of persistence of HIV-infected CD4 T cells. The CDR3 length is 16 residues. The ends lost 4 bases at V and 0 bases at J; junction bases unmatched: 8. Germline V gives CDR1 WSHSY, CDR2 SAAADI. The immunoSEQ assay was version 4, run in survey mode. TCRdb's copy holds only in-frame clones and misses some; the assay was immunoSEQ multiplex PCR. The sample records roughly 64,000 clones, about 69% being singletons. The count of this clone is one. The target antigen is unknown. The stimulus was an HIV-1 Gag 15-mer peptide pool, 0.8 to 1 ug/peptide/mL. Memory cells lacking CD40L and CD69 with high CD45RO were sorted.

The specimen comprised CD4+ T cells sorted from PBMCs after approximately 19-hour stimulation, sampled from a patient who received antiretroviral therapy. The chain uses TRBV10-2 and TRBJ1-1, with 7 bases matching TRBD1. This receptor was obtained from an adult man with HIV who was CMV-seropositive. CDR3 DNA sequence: TGCGCCAGCAGTGTACAGGGGCCCCTTATGAACACTGAAGCTTTCTTT. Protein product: CASSVQGPLMNTEAFF.